One and the same sample provided the 21 T cell receptor beta chains below, sequenced in a study of shared clonotypes between healthy human individuals. Assay: immunoSEQ multiplex PCR; the TCRdb copy retains only in-frame clones and omits some. The sample shows about 2.4 million clones, approximately 94% of them seen only once. Sequences were obtained from naive CD4+ T cells sorted from blood. This sample's subset: CD45RA+ positively selected. Receptors originate from a man between 18 and 29 years old in good health.

The chain has TRBV19 and TRBJ2-1; TRBD1 might be the D (5 bases). Deletions cut 7 bases from V and 6 bases from J, with 16 bases between. CDR1 LNHDA and CDR2 SQIVND come from the germline V gene (reference sequence). The CDR3 is 14 residues long. CDR3 amino acids: CASKRGQGANEQFF. The CDR3 nucleotides read TGTGCCAGTAAACGCGGCCAAGGGGCCAATGAGCAGTTCTTC.

V gene TRBV6-5 combines with J gene TRBJ2-4; 9 bases are a match to TRBD2. The CDR3 totals 14 residues. The V gene end was trimmed by 6 bases and the J gene end by 4 bases; junction bases not matched to a gene: 4. Per germline, CDR1 MNHEY and CDR2 SVGAGI. CDR3 sequence: CASRREGLKNIQYF. DNA for the CDR3: TGTGCCAGCAGGCGGGAGGGTCTAAAAAACATTCAGTACTTC.

This sequence joins TRBV6-5 and TRBJ1-2; possible D gene TRBD1, 5 bases. The germline V gene encodes CDR1 MNHEY and CDR2 SVGAGI. The V gene lost 2 bases and the J gene lost 1 base, with 14 bases spanning the gap. This CDR3 is 16 amino acids long. CDR3 sequence: CASSYKTAGNNYGYTF. The DNA of the CDR3 is TGTGCCAGCAGTTACAAAACGGCAGGGAATAACTATGGCTACACCTTC.

The chain has TRBV27 and TRBJ2-3, with a weak D call TRBD1 (6 bases). The germline V gene encodes CDR1 MNHEY and CDR2 SMNVEV (reference sequence). The CDR3 has 13 amino acids. V shed 7 bases and J shed 3 bases, with 11 bases lying between them. The CDR3 DNA follows: TGTGCCAGCAAAGGTCAGGGGACAGATACGCAGTATTTT. It specifies CASKGQGTDTQYF.

The chain is built from TRBV6-1 and TRBJ2-7, with 9 bases aligning to TRBD1. V lost 6 bases to trimming and J lost 6 bases; unmatched junction nucleotides: 6. The CDR3 spans 13 residues. The germline CDR1 and CDR2 sequences are MNHNS and SASEGT. The CDR3 protein is CASSRTGDREQYF. CDR3 in DNA: TGTGCCAGCAGCAGGACAGGGGATCGCGAGCAGTACTTC.

The rearrangement uses TRBV7-2 and TRBJ2-2; 7 bases fit TRBD1. The V and J ends lost 5 bases and 4 bases, in that order; junction bases with no gene match: 4. Germline V gene sequence: CDR1 SGHTA, CDR2 FQGNSA. The CDR3 consists of 14 residues. The CDR3, as DNA: TGTGCCAGCAGCCCACAGGGGACCACCGGGGAGCTGTTTTTT. It translates to CASSPQGTTGELFF.

The genes are TRBV4-3 and TRBJ2-1; the D gene could be TRBD1 or TRBD2 (5 bases each). The CDR3 contains 16 residues. The germline V gene encodes CDR1 LGHNA and CDR2 YSLEER. Trimming shortened V by 0 bases and J by 9 bases, and 18 bases separated the two germline ends. The CDR3 is CASSQDQGREGSEQFF. CDR3 in DNA: TGCGCCAGCAGCCAAGATCAGGGCAGGGAAGGGAGTGAGCAGTTCTTC.

The rearrangement uses TRBV19 and TRBJ1-2, with D unclear. The CDR3 covers 14 residues. Germline V lookup: CDR1 LNHDA, CDR2 SQIVND (reference sequence). The ends were cut back, 0 bases at V and 4 bases at J, with 9 bases in the middle. The chain's CDR3 is CASSIDRRPYGYTF. CDR3 sequence (DNA): TGTGCCAGTAGTATAGATCGCAGACCCTATGGCTACACCTTC.

Notes on this clone: The same CDR3 also results from other DNA sequences found in this sample. The V call is TRBV28, the J call TRBJ2-5, with D perhaps given as TRBD1 or TRBD2 (5 bases each). Trimming took off 3 bases at V and 1 base at J, with 9 bases between the two ends. Per the germline V gene, CDR1 is MDHEN and CDR2 is SYDVKM. The CDR3 runs 14 residues. CDR3 sequence: CASSFSGAQETQYF. The CDR3 DNA reads as TGTGCCAGCAGTTTCTCCGGGGCCCAAGAGACCCAGTACTTC.

The chain joins TRBV7-2 to TRBJ2-7; D gene ambiguous. Trimming took 3 bases from V and 2 from J, leaving 11 bases between them. The length of the CDR3 is 14 residues. Germline V gene data show CDR1 as SGHTA and CDR2 as FQGNSA. This chain's CDR3 is CASSFDLWTYEQYF. In nucleotides, the CDR3 is TGTGCCAGCAGCTTTGATCTCTGGACCTACGAGCAGTACTTC.

This chain connects TRBV5-1 to TRBJ1-1; D is possibly TRBD1 (6 bases). The CDR3 runs 16 residues. Germline CDR1 SGHRS, CDR2 YFSETQ. Trimming cost V 4 bases and J 0 bases, with 16 bases left between them. This CDR3 reads CASSSRGALLNTEAFF. CDR3 in DNA: TGCGCCAGCAGCAGTAGGGGGGCGCTCCTGAACACTGAAGCTTTCTTT.

The genes are TRBV11-3 and TRBJ2-7; the D gene could be TRBD1 or TRBD2 (5 bases each). The germline V gene encodes CDR1 SGHNT and CDR2 YENEEA. CDR3 length: 13 amino acids. V shed 5 bases and J shed 2 bases, with 10 bases lying between them. CDR3 DNA: TGTGCCAGCAGCCGGGACGGGACCTACGAGCAGTACTTC. It codes for CASSRDGTYEQYF.

The rearrangement uses TRBV28 and TRBJ2-7; 9 bases line up with TRBD1. V lost 3 bases, J lost 1 base, and 7 bases stayed unmatched. Germline V gene sequence: CDR1 MDHEN, CDR2 SYDVKM. CDR3 size: 16 residues. CDR3 nucleotides: TGTGCCAGCAGTTTCGAATACAGGGGGCGATCCTACGAGCAGTACTTC. It translates to CASSFEYRGRSYEQYF. The full variable domain, its missing parts supplied by reference TRBV28 and TRBJ2-7, is DVKVTQSSRYLVKRTGEKVFLECVQDMDHENMFWYRQDPGLGLRLIYFSYDVKMKEKGDIPEGYSVSREKKERFSLILESASTNQTSMYLCASSFEYRGRSYEQYFGPGTRLTVT.

This rearrangement joins TRBV11-2 to TRBJ2-7, with 7 nucleotides matching TRBD1. Germline CDR1 is SGHAT and CDR2 is FQNNGV. CDR3 size: 16 residues. V was pared by 0 bases and J by 5 bases, with 10 bases of the junction left unmatched. The CDR3 bases are TGTGCCAGCAGCTTAGAGCGCGGACAGGTTTTTGACGAGCAGTACTTC. Translating gives CASSLERGQVFDEQYF.

This clone was picked up a small number of times. V gene TRBV6-5 combines with J gene TRBJ1-2, with 7 nucleotides matching TRBD1. Germline loops: CDR1 MNHEY, CDR2 SVGAGI. Trimming removed 6 bases from V and 4 bases from J; junction bases left unmatched: 5. The CDR3 consists of 13 residues. CDR3 region: CASSRQGVYGYTF. Written as DNA, the CDR3 is TGTGCCAGCAGCCGACAGGGAGTCTATGGCTACACCTTC.

CDR3 loop: CASSDRNIGVGSQETQYF. CDR3 DNA sequence: TGTGCCAGCAGCGACCGTAACATCGGGGTAGGATCCCAAGAGACCCAGTACTTC. The chain is built from TRBV7-9 and TRBJ2-5; D is possibly TRBD2 (5 bases). This CDR3 is 18 amino acids long. The V and J ends lost 5 bases and 1 base respectively, with 23 bases between them. Germline-derived CDR1 and CDR2 are SEHNR and FQNEAQ (reference sequence).

For this clone: The same CDR3 can be traced to other DNA sequences in this sample. In DNA form, the CDR3 reads TGTGCCAGCCGAGCGGGAGGGCCATCCTACAATGAGCAGTTCTTC. Protein sequence: CASRAGGPSYNEQFF. This rearrangement joins TRBV6-5 to TRBJ2-1; 10 nucleotides align to TRBD2. Germline V gives CDR1 MNHEY, CDR2 SVGAGI. The CDR3 extends over 15 amino acids. V lost 8 bases to trimming and J lost 1 base; unmatched junction nucleotides: 5.

This chain connects TRBV7-3 to TRBJ2-3; TRBD2 agrees at 8 bases. V was pared by 4 bases and J by 1 base, with 10 bases of the junction left unmatched. CDR1 is SGHTA and CDR2 is FQGTGA in the germline V gene. This CDR3 spans 17 amino acids. The CDR3 DNA is TGTGCCAGCAGCTCCCGCGCCGCCGGGGGGGGCACAGATACGCAGTATTTT. Translated: CASSSRAAGGGTDTQYF.

The CDR3 DNA follows: TGTGCCAGCAGTGAAGGGGCGCTCCCGCCGTACACAGATACGCAGTATTTT. It yields the protein CASSEGALPPYTDTQYF. This chain joins TRBV6-1 and TRBJ2-3; D is uncertain. The CDR3 is made up of 17 amino acids. V was trimmed by 1 base and J by 2 bases, leaving 16 bases between them. The germline CDR1 and CDR2 sequences are MNHNS and SASEGT.

The J gene is TRBJ1-5, the V gene TRBV6-5, with D maybe TRBD1 (6 bases). Germline V gene lookup returns CDR1 MNHEY and CDR2 SVGAGI. V was clipped by 4 bases and J by 0 bases, with 10 bases between them. This CDR3 has 15 residues. CDR3 region: CASSSDRISNQPQHF. The CDR3 DNA follows: TGTGCCAGCAGTTCAGACAGGATTAGCAATCAGCCCCAGCATTTT.

The genes are TRBV11-2 and TRBJ2-1; D might be TRBD2 (6 bases). V dropped 1 base and J dropped 9 bases, with 13 bases sitting between them. Germline CDR1 reads SGHAT; CDR2 reads FQNNGV. The CDR3 sequence is 14 residues long. The CDR3 DNA reads TGTGCCAGCAGCTTAGGTAGCGGCAGCGGTGAGCAGTTCTTC. Amino acids: CASSLGSGSGEQFF.